Following are 28 T cell receptor beta chains from one sample sequenced in a study of blood T cell repertoires in COVID-19. This table comes from immunoSEQ multiplex PCR, and its TCRdb copy is limited to in-frame clones, with some not included. The sample includes fewer than 250,000 clones, 84% of them seen just once. Source material: peripheral blood. These receptors were obtained from a human donor in a cohort sampled during active COVID-19.

The chain links TRBV6-5 to TRBJ1-2; D is possibly TRBD1 (6 bases). Deletions cut 6 bases from V and 4 bases from J, with 15 bases between. The CDR3 contains 14 residues. CDR1 and CDR2 (germline): MNHEY, SVGAGI. CDR3 loop: CASRITTGSYGYTF. CDR3 bases: TGTGCCAGCAGAATCACGACAGGCTCCTATGGCTACACCTTC.

The V and J genes are TRBV19 and TRBJ1-5; possible D gene TRBD1, 5 bases. Trimming left V 3 bases short and J 3 bases short, with 12 bases between. The CDR3 has 15 residues. CDR1 is LNHDA and CDR2 is SQIVND in the germline V gene (reference sequence). The CDR3 nucleotides read TGTGCCAGTAGTATTTCATGGGGCGTCAATCAGCCCCAGCATTTT. It yields the protein CASSISWGVNQPQHF.

The rearrangement links TRBV25-1 to TRBJ2-5, with D possibly being TRBD2 (6 bases). V was trimmed by 1 base and J by 3 bases, leaving 12 bases between them. The CDR3 extends over 15 amino acids. The germline gives CDR1 MGHDK, CDR2 SYGVNS. The chain's CDR3 is CASSEFRASEETQYF. The CDR3 nucleotides are TGTGCCAGCAGTGAATTCAGGGCTAGCGAAGAGACCCAGTACTTC.

This sequence joins TRBV3-1 (or the pseudogene TRBV3-2) and TRBJ1-2; perhaps TRBD1 as D (5 bases). The CDR3 spans 11 residues. Trimming pared 6 bases from V and 9 bases from J, leaving 11 bases between. Per germline, CDR1 LGHDT and CDR2 YNNKEL (reference sequence). The CDR3 bases are TGTGCCAGCAGGGGGGACTCCAGCTACACCTTC. This translates into CASRGDSSYTF.

The V and J genes are TRBV27 and TRBJ1-1; 10 bases fit TRBD1. The V segment lost 6 bases and the J segment 6 bases; nucleotides outside the gene matches: 4. Germline CDR1 and CDR2: MNHEY and SMNVEV (reference sequence). This CDR3 is 13 amino acids long. The CDR3 region has the DNA TGTGCCAGCAGGCCGGGACAGGGGTCTGAAGCTTTCTTT. Protein sequence: CASRPGQGSEAFF.

V gene TRBV14 combines with J gene TRBJ2-1, with TRBD2 matching 8 bases. Germline V gives CDR1 SGHDN, CDR2 FVKESK. CDR3 length equals 14 residues. V lost 0 bases and J lost 12; bases outside the gene matches: 7. Here the CDR3 reads CASSQELDLAGQFF. In DNA form, the CDR3 reads TGTGCCAGCAGCCAAGAACTAGATCTAGCGGGGCAGTTCTTC.

This sequence joins TRBV6-5 and TRBJ2-7, with 11 bases fitting TRBD1. CDR1 is MNHEY, CDR2 SVGAGI, per germline. Trimming removed 6 bases from V and 3 bases from J; junction bases left unmatched: 7. The CDR3 is 15 amino acids. The CDR3 bases are TGTGCCAGCAGGTCCGGGACAGGGGGAATCTACGAGCAGTACTTC. It encodes CASRSGTGGIYEQYF.

This chain joins TRBV7-3 and TRBJ1-2, with 9 bases aligning to TRBD1. Germline V gene lookup returns CDR1 SGHTA and CDR2 FQGTGA. CDR3 length: 15 amino acids. J was trimmed by 6 bases and V by 2 bases; bases with no gene match: 7. In DNA form, the CDR3 reads TGTGCCAGCAGCTTAGGGACAGGGCAGTCGGATGGCTACACCTTC. Encoded protein: CASSLGTGQSDGYTF.

The rearrangement uses TRBV3-1 (or the pseudogene TRBV3-2) and TRBJ2-2, with D perhaps matching TRBD2 (6 bases). In germline, CDR1 is LGHDT, CDR2 YNNKEL (reference sequence). The V gene lost 4 bases and the J gene lost 6 bases, with 15 bases spanning the gap. The CDR3 sequence is 15 residues long. The CDR3 is CASSPRDFSPGELFF. The DNA for the CDR3 is TGTGCCAGCAGCCCCCGGGACTTTTCACCCGGGGAGCTGTTTTTT.

V gene TRBV5-1 combines with J gene TRBJ1-1; 7 nucleotides align to TRBD1. Trimming cost V 2 bases and J 2 bases; bases outside gene matches: 3. This CDR3 region has 14 residues. Germline CDR1 reads SGHRS; CDR2 reads YFSETQ. This CDR3 is CASSFEGANTEAFF. CDR3 nucleotide sequence: TGCGCCAGCAGCTTTGAGGGGGCTAACACTGAAGCTTTCTTT.

J is TRBJ1-1 and V is TRBV5-1, with D unclear. Looked up from germline, CDR1 is SGHRS and CDR2 is YFSETQ. Trimming took off 0 bases at V and 3 bases at J, with 9 bases between the two ends. This CDR3 contains 14 residues. The CDR3 region has the DNA TGCGCCAGCAGCTTGGGACCCCGGGACACTGAAGCTTTCTTT. Protein product: CASSLGPRDTEAFF.

The chain joins TRBV7-2 to TRBJ1-6, with no clear D. CDR3 length equals 12 residues. Germline V gives CDR1 SGHTA, CDR2 FQGNSA. The V end lost 3 bases, the J end lost 6 bases, and 3 bases lay between the germline ends. The DNA of the CDR3 is TGTGCCAGCAGCTTCCTTAATTCACCCCTCCACTTT. Protein sequence: CASSFLNSPLHF.

V gene TRBV6-5 combines with J gene TRBJ1-2; TRBD1 matches 8 bases. The length of the CDR3 is 14 residues. V was clipped by 8 bases and J by 4 bases; unmatched bases: 9. Germline V gene data show CDR1 as MNHEY and CDR2 as SVGAGI. This chain's CDR3 is CASGIPDRVYGYTF. CDR3 nucleotide sequence: TGTGCCAGCGGGATACCGGACAGGGTCTATGGCTACACCTTC.

J is TRBJ2-1 and V is TRBV11-2; 8 bases align to TRBD2. The CDR3 loop spans 18 amino acids. Looked up from germline, CDR1 is SGHAT and CDR2 is FQNNGV. V lost 1 base and J lost 3; bases outside the gene matches: 11. CDR3 region: CASSLAGWIAGGYNEQFF. The CDR3 nucleotides read TGTGCCAGCAGCTTAGCAGGCTGGATTGCGGGAGGCTACAATGAGCAGTTCTTC.

The gene calls are TRBV19 and TRBJ1-4, with 7 bases fitting TRBD1. With V trimmed by 2 bases and J by 1 base, 7 bases remained unmatched. The CDR3 has 17 amino acids. From germline, CDR1 is LNHDA and CDR2 SQIVND (reference sequence). The CDR3 sequence: CASSIRQGWGTNEKLFF. CDR3 nucleotides: TGTGCCAGTAGTATACGACAGGGATGGGGAACTAATGAAAAACTGTTTTTT.

V gene TRBV11-2 combines with J gene TRBJ2-2, with D possibly matching TRBD1 (6 bases). CDR1 is SGHAT, CDR2 FQNNGV, per germline. V lost 1 base and J 3 bases, leaving 12 bases between the germline ends. This CDR3 has 16 residues. The CDR3 spells CASSLASRGDTGELFF. The CDR3 nucleotides are TGTGCCAGCAGCTTAGCTTCCAGGGGCGACACCGGGGAGCTGTTTTTT.

V usage is TRBV25-1 and J usage is TRBJ2-2, with 10 positions matching TRBD2. The junction had 12 bases not matched to a gene; V was cut back by 9 bases and J by 5 bases. Germline V gives CDR1 MGHDK, CDR2 SYGVNS. CDR3 length: 16 residues. CDR3 sequence: CASRASGRRGTGELFF. Here the CDR3 DNA reads TGTGCCAGTAGGGCTAGCGGGAGAAGGGGAACCGGGGAGCTGTTTTTT.

The J gene is TRBJ2-7, the V gene TRBV7-2, with 12 bases matching TRBD2. Germline trimming cut 4 bases from V and 7 bases from J; bases unmatched to any gene: 5. Germline V gives CDR1 SGHTA, CDR2 FQGNSA. CDR3 size: 14 residues. CDR3 nucleotide sequence: TGTGCCAGCAGCTGGGGCCTAGCGGGAGGGGAGCAGTACTTC. It yields the protein CASSWGLAGGEQYF. The full variable domain, with the rest looked up from reference TRBV7-2 and TRBJ2-7, is GAGVSQSPSNKVTEKGKDVELRCDPISGHTALYWYRQSLGQGLEFLIYFQGNSAPDKSGLPSDRFSAERTGGSVSTLTIQRTQQEDSAVYLCASSWGLAGGEQYFGPGTRLTVT.

This chain joins TRBV6-5 and TRBJ2-5; TRBD2 might be the D (6 bases). V shed 5 bases and J shed 5 bases, with 18 bases lying between them. From germline, CDR1 is MNHEY and CDR2 SVGAGI. This CDR3 is built from 15 residues. CDR3 bases: TGTGCCAGCAGTAGCGGCGGGACGGTGCCTGAGACCCAGTACTTC. It specifies CASSSGGTVPETQYF.

The chain employs TRBV11-2 and TRBJ2-7; D is perhaps TRBD1 (7 bases). Per germline, CDR1 SGHAT and CDR2 FQNNGV. The CDR3 consists of 18 residues. Trimming took 5 bases from V and 2 from J, leaving 25 bases between them. CDR3 loop: CASSPIGRQGGGTYEQYF. CDR3 sequence (DNA): TGTGCCAGCAGCCCCATCGGGAGACAGGGAGGTGGAACCTACGAGCAGTACTTC. The whole variable domain, remainder taken from reference TRBV11-2 and TRBJ2-7, is EAGVAQSPRYKIIEKRQSVAFWCNPISGHATLYWYQQILGQGPKLLIQFQNNGVVDDSQLPKDRFSAERLKGVDSTLKIQPAKLEDSAVYLCASSPIGRQGGGTYEQYFGPGTRLTVT.

The CDR3 nucleotides are TGTGCCAGCAGGGTTGGGGGGAGTGGCACTGAAGCTTTCTTT. Amino acid sequence: CASRVGGSGTEAFF. This rearrangement joins TRBV28 to TRBJ1-1; D possibly corresponds to TRBD1 (5 bases). The CDR3 runs 14 residues. V lost 6 bases to trimming and J lost 4 bases, with 15 bases between them. Germline lookup yields CDR1 MDHEN and CDR2 SYDVKM. Filled out from reference TRBV28 and TRBJ1-1, the complete variable domain reads DVKVTQSSRYLVKRTGEKVFLECVQDMDHENMFWYRQDPGLGLRLIYFSYDVKMKEKGDIPEGYSVSREKKERFSLILESASTNQTSMYLCASRVGGSGTEAFFGQGTRLTVV.

This clone was seen only once. V gene TRBV7-8 combines with J gene TRBJ1-6; 9 bases line up with TRBD1. Germline assignment: CDR1 SGHVS and CDR2 FQNEAQ. V lost 3 bases, J lost 6 bases, and 6 bases stayed unmatched. CDR3 length: 16 amino acids. CDR3 bases: TGTGCCAGCAGCTTCGGGACAGGGAGGCTTAATTCACCCCTCCACTTT. Encoded protein: CASSFGTGRLNSPLHF.

The rearrangement uses TRBV14 and TRBJ2-1, with 7 bases lining up with TRBD1. CDR1 SGHDN and CDR2 FVKESK come from the germline V gene. V gave up 4 bases and J gave up 8 bases; unmatched junction bases: 8. The CDR3 runs 14 residues. The DNA of the CDR3 is TGTGCCAGCAGCCGCATACAGGGGTGGGATGAGCAGTTCTTC. This encodes CASSRIQGWDEQFF.

To note about this clone: In this CDR3 the conserved last residue, phenylalanine or tryptophan, is missing, so a read error is likely. No DNA is shown, since the ends of the CDR3 on it are uncertain; the CDR3 is the one TCRdb lists. The CDR3 reads CASSADARTSSVC. V gene TRBV2 combines with J gene TRBJ2-3; TRBD2 was called by the table and not checked on the DNA. Germline assignment: CDR1 SNHLY and CDR2 FYNNEI. The CDR3 is made up of 13 amino acids, end residues included.

The rearrangement links TRBV5-1 to TRBJ2-3; TRBD1 matches at 7 bases. V shed 4 bases and J 4 bases; nucleotides not matched to a gene: 9. Germline V gene lookup returns CDR1 SGHRS and CDR2 YFSETQ. The CDR3 extends over 15 amino acids. CDR3 sequence (DNA): TGCGCCAGCAGCACCTCGACAGGGCCTTCAGATACGCAGTATTTT. This sequence encodes CASSTSTGPSDTQYF.

This rearrangement joins TRBV28 to TRBJ1-2, with D uncertain. The CDR3 runs 16 residues. Trimming cost V 6 bases and J 8 bases, with 25 bases left between them. From germline, CDR1 is MDHEN and CDR2 SYDVKM. The CDR3 DNA sequence: TGTGCCAGCAGCCCAACAACCGCCTACGCCTTGAGGGGCTACACCTTC. Its protein product is CASSPTTAYALRGYTF.

V gene TRBV29-1 combines with J gene TRBJ1-1; no clear D gene. CDR1 and CDR2 (germline): SQVTM, ANQGSEA. Trimming removed 7 bases at V and 3 bases at J, with 15 bases between. The length of the CDR3 is 13 residues. The DNA of the CDR3 is TGCAGCGCCCGACATCAAAAGGACACTGAAGCTTTCTTT. Amino acids: CSARHQKDTEAFF.

The chain has TRBV5-1 and TRBJ1-2, with 7 bases matching TRBD1. Per the germline V gene, CDR1 is SGHRS and CDR2 is YFSETQ. This CDR3 region has 17 residues. The V segment lost 7 bases and the J segment 3 bases; nucleotides outside the gene matches: 18. The CDR3 loop is CASAYGQAEINYYGYTF. The CDR3 DNA reads as TGCGCCAGCGCGTACGGACAGGCCGAAATCAACTACTATGGCTACACCTTC.